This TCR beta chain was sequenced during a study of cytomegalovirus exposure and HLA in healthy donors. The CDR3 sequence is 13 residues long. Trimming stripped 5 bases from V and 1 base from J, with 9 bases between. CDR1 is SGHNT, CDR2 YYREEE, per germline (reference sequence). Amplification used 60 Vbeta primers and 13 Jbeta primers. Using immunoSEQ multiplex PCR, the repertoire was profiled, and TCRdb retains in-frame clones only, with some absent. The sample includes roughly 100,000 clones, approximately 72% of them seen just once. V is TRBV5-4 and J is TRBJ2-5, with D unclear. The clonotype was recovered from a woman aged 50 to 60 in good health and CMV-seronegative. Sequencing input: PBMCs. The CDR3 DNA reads TGTGCCAGCAGATTTCGTTTCCAAGAGACCCAGTACTTC. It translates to CASRFRFQETQYF.